The subject of this entry is one T cell receptor (beta chain). Its antigen is undetermined. The data were taken from a study of cytomegalovirus exposure and HLA in healthy donors. General study findings and limits: A missense DCLRE1C variant was associated with V- and J-gene trimming of TCR beta chains in a later analysis, and an independent cohort replicated the association.

CDR1 is LGHNA and CDR2 is YNFKEQ in the germline V gene. V was cut by 1 base and J by 6 bases, with 15 bases left in between. The CDR3 has 15 residues. PCR used 60 Vbeta primers and 13 Jbeta primers. Measured with immunoSEQ multiplex PCR; TCRdb has only the in-frame clones, and not every one. Here the sample spans more than 90,000 clones, approximately 74% being singletons. The gene calls are TRBV4-2 and TRBJ1-2; D gene uncertain. This TCR derives from a woman aged 40 to 50 in good health and CMV-seronegative. Input material: PBMCs. The CDR3 region has the DNA TGTGCCAGCAGCCAAGTTCGCCAGGCTGATAATGGCTACACCTTC. It yields the protein CASSQVRQADNGYTF.